This passage covers 31 T cell receptor beta chains from one sample sequenced in a study of T cell repertoires in cytomegalovirus infection. TCRdb re-derived calls from the reads in MiXCR, one entry per CDR3 protein. The sample records a few hundred thousand distinct CDR3 sequences, more than 8% being singletons. Sequencing was performed on PBMCs. These receptors were taken from a human donor in good health (CMV status not recorded). Some clones in this sample may be carry-over from other donors' samples.

This clonotype was seen repeatedly, ten times or more. This chain connects TRBV7-8 to TRBJ2-7; 8 bases match TRBD1. The CDR3 sequence is 16 residues long. Germline V gene lookup returns CDR1 SGHVS and CDR2 FQNEAQ. V trimming: 3 bases; J trimming: 3 bases; junction bases outside the gene matches: 10. The CDR3 loop reads CASSFPRSDRGYEQYF. The DNA of the CDR3 is TGTGCCAGCAGCTTTCCCCGTAGTGACAGGGGCTACGAGCAGTACTTC.

The chain couples TRBV6-8 to TRBJ2-7, with a tentative D call TRBD1 (5 bases). Per the germline V gene, CDR1 is MNHGY and CDR2 is SAAAGT. The V and J ends lost 7 bases and 0 bases respectively, with 10 bases between them. The CDR3 totals 13 residues. CDR3 loop: CASKLGHSYEQYF. In nucleotides, the CDR3 is TGTGCCAGCAAGTTGGGGCACTCCTACGAGCAGTACTTC.

V and J are TRBV29-1 and TRBJ2-1, with D hard to call. The CDR3 length is 10 residues. Trimming left V 7 bases short and J 7 bases short, with 8 bases between. CDR1 SQVTM and CDR2 ANQGSEA come from the germline V gene. The CDR3 loop reads CSADTNEQFF. The CDR3 nucleotides read TGCAGCGCCGACACGAATGAGCAGTTCTTC.

This clonotype was observed many times. The chain couples TRBV7-2 to TRBJ1-1; TRBD1 matches 9 bases. The germline V gene encodes CDR1 SGHTA and CDR2 FQGNSA. The CDR3 extends over 14 amino acids. The junction had 6 bases not matched to a gene; V was cut back by 5 bases and J by 5 bases. The CDR3 DNA reads as TGTGCCAGCAGCCCCCCGGGACAGGGAACTGAAGCTTTCTTT. Its translation: CASSPPGQGTEAFF.

This clonotype was seen more than once but under ten times. The genes are TRBV14 and TRBJ2-1; D perhaps matches TRBD1 (6 bases). The V end lost 3 bases, the J end lost 4 bases, and 10 bases lay between the germline ends. The CDR3 runs to 14 residues. CDR1 and CDR2 from the germline V gene are SGHDN and FVKESK. The CDR3 region is CASSHPGQYNEQFF. The CDR3 region has the DNA TGTGCCAGCAGCCATCCCGGACAGTACAATGAGCAGTTCTTC.

The chain links TRBV6-2 or TRBV6-3 to TRBJ2-2; D unresolved. The CDR3 is 15 residues long. Germline-derived CDR1 and CDR2 are MNHEY and SVGEGT. V was cut by 7 bases and J by 1 base, with 13 bases left in between. CDR3 loop: CASITGPVNTGELFF. In nucleotides, the CDR3 is TGTGCCAGCATAACCGGGCCAGTGAACACCGGGGAGCTGTTTTTT.

This clonotype was detected ten times or more. This sequence joins TRBV7-3 and TRBJ2-3, with 14 bases fitting TRBD2. Germline V gene data show CDR1 as SGHTA and CDR2 as FQGTGA. The CDR3 has 15 amino acids. After removal of 5 bases from V and 4 bases from J, the junction contained 2 bases not matched to a gene. The CDR3 coding sequence is TGTGCCAGCAGCGAGACTAGCGGGGGGGCAGATACGCAGTATTTT. It translates to CASSETSGGADTQYF. Supplemented by reference TRBV7-3 and TRBJ2-3, the full variable domain reads GAGVSQTPSNKVTEKGKYVELRCDPISGHTALYWYRQSLGQGPEFLIYFQGTGAADDSGLPNDRFFAVRPEGSVSTLKIQRTERGDSAVYLCASSETSGGADTQYFGPGTRLTVL.

This clonotype was observed a few times. The chain has TRBV6-2 or TRBV6-3 and TRBJ2-7; 13 nucleotides match TRBD2. There are 18 residues in the CDR3. Germline CDR1 is MNHEY and CDR2 is SVGEGT. J lost 4 bases, V lost 3 bases, and 12 bases had no gene match. The chain's CDR3 is CASSYLRTSGGPFYEQYF. The CDR3 DNA reads as TGTGCCAGCAGTTATTTGAGGACTAGCGGGGGTCCCTTTTACGAGCAGTACTTC.

This clonotype appeared many times. The genes are TRBV10-3 and TRBJ1-1; no clear D. Germline values: CDR1 ENHRY, CDR2 SYGVKD. The CDR3 runs to 13 residues. V gave up 6 bases and J gave up 1 base, with 9 bases separating them. The CDR3 DNA sequence: TGTGCCATCAGGGTTAAGACGAACACTGAAGCTTTCTTT. It yields the protein CAIRVKTNTEAFF.

This clonotype was seen a handful of times. This chain connects TRBV18 to TRBJ1-1, with 7 bases identical to TRBD1. Germline CDR1 KGHSH, CDR2 LQKENI. The CDR3 runs 11 residues. With V trimmed by 6 bases and J by 9 bases, 4 bases remained unmatched. This chain's CDR3 is CASSRQGQAFF. For the CDR3, the DNA is TGTGCCAGCTCCAGACAGGGACAAGCTTTCTTT.

This clonotype appeared a few times. This chain links TRBV15 with TRBJ2-6; D gene uncertain. CDR3 size: 15 residues. Germline V gene lookup returns CDR1 LNHNV and CDR2 YYDKDF (reference sequence). Trimming left V 1 base short and J 2 bases short, with 6 bases between. CDR3 residues: CATSRGQTGANVLTF. CDR3 DNA sequence: TGTGCCACCAGCAGAGGACAAACTGGGGCCAACGTCCTGACTTTC.

This clonotype was detected once. A much larger clone differs from this one at a single base, so this may be a read error. The chain is built from TRBV7-2 and TRBJ1-5; D not certain. CDR3 length: 13 residues. Germline assignment: CDR1 SGHTA and CDR2 FQGNSA. Trimming removed 6 bases from V and 4 bases from J, with 10 bases in between. The CDR3 loop is CASRTIGNQPQHF. The DNA for the CDR3 is TGTGCCAGCAGGACCATAGGGAATCAGCCCCAGCATTTT. Complete variable domain (other parts from reference TRBV7-2 and TRBJ1-5): GAGVSQSPSNKVTEKGKDVELRCDPISGHTALYWYRQSLGQGLEFLIYFQGNSAPDKSGLPSDRFSAERTGGSVSTLTIQRTQQEDSAVYLCASRTIGNQPQHFGDGTRLSIL.

This clonotype was seen ten or more times. This chain connects TRBV28 to TRBJ1-1; 12 bases map to TRBD1. V dropped 5 bases and J dropped 3; count of bases not matched to a gene: 10. Germline CDR1 reads MDHEN; CDR2 reads SYDVKM. The CDR3 is 17 residues long. The CDR3 protein is CASSRFGTGGADTEAFF. The CDR3 nucleotides are TGTGCCAGCAGTCGGTTTGGGACAGGGGGCGCGGACACTGAAGCTTTCTTT.

The J gene is TRBJ1-5, the V gene TRBV12-3 or TRBV12-4, with D tentatively TRBD1 (5 bases). The length of the CDR3 is 15 residues. V lost 6 bases and J lost 4, with 16 bases in between. CDR3 nucleotide sequence: TGTGCCAGCAGGCTCGGGGGGGGATGGAATCAGCCCCAGCATTTT. Its protein product is CASRLGGGWNQPQHF.

This chain links TRBV27 with TRBJ1-5; a possible D gene is TRBD1 (6 bases). The CDR3 consists of 14 residues. Trimming pared 6 bases from V and 3 bases from J, leaving 12 bases between. Germline CDR1 reads MNHEY; CDR2 reads SMNVEV (reference sequence). The CDR3 sequence is CASSEGQTNQPQHF. The CDR3 DNA reads TGTGCCAGCAGCGAAGGACAGACCAATCAGCCCCAGCATTTT.

Ten or more counts support this clonotype. J is TRBJ1-6 and V is TRBV10-3; possible D gene TRBD1, 6 bases. Between the trimmed V and J ends, which lost 5 bases and 6 bases, there was a span of 20 bases. From germline, CDR1 is ENHRY and CDR2 SYGVKD. The CDR3 is made up of 17 amino acids. The CDR3 nucleotides read TGTGCCATCAGTTCCGAGACAGGTCGCTTTTTTAATTCACCCCTCCACTTT. Translated: CAISSETGRFFNSPLHF.

This clonotype came up a few times. The chain links TRBV20-1 to TRBJ2-2, with 13 bases fitting TRBD2. V lost 5 bases, J lost 7 bases, and 7 bases stayed unmatched. Looked up from germline, CDR1 is DFQATT and CDR2 is SNEGSKA (reference sequence). The CDR3 length is 15 residues. For the CDR3, the DNA is TGCAGTGCTCGACTAGCGGGGGGAAGTGGCGGGGAGCTGTTTTTT. This encodes CSARLAGGSGGELFF.

This clonotype occurred many times. The V call is TRBV23-1, the J call TRBJ1-5; D is perhaps TRBD1 (6 bases). TRBV23-1 is known as an ORF, though its function is uncertain. Trimming removed 8 bases from V and 10 bases from J, with 27 bases in between. The CDR3 is 16 amino acids. Here the CDR3 reads CASLQLGQPSVNPQHF. The CDR3 nucleotides are TGCGCCAGCCTACAGCTAGGACAGCCATCCGTCAACCCCCAGCATTTT.

This clonotype was recorded many times. This chain links TRBV19 with TRBJ2-1; 12 bases match TRBD2. Germline loops: CDR1 LNHDA, CDR2 SQIVND (reference sequence). Trimming removed 4 bases from V and 9 bases from J; junction bases left unmatched: 10. CDR3 size: 16 residues. The CDR3 sequence is CASSSPLAGGPIEQFF. CDR3 coding DNA: TGTGCCAGTAGTAGCCCCCTAGCGGGAGGGCCCATTGAGCAGTTCTTC.

This clonotype was observed many times. The chain couples TRBV11-2 to TRBJ2-4; D may match TRBD1 or TRBD2 (6 bases each). V lost 1 base, J lost 0 bases, and 10 bases lay in between. The CDR3 sequence is 16 residues long. Germline CDR1 and CDR2: SGHAT and FQNNGV. CDR3 residues: CASSLVGGLAKNIQYF. For the CDR3, the DNA is TGTGCCAGCAGCTTAGTAGGGGGACTAGCCAAAAACATTCAGTACTTC.

This clonotype was found many times. This chain connects TRBV7-3 to TRBJ2-1; D possibly corresponds to TRBD1 (6 bases). The CDR3 is 14 amino acids. The V gene lost 3 bases and the J gene lost 0 bases, with 6 bases spanning the gap. Germline V gene lookup returns CDR1 SGHTA and CDR2 FQGTGA. The CDR3 nucleotides read TGTGCCAGCAGCTTGACAGGCTCCTACAATGAGCAGTTCTTC. Protein product: CASSLTGSYNEQFF.

In DNA, the CDR3 is TGTGCCAGCACCACCGACAGGGTCTACGAGCAGTACTTC. Protein: CASTTDRVYEQYF. This chain connects TRBV27 to TRBJ2-7; 7 bases fit TRBD1. Germline-derived CDR1 and CDR2 are MNHEY and SMNVEV (reference sequence). Trimming cost V 7 bases and J 3 bases; bases outside gene matches: 6. The CDR3 sequence is 13 residues long.

This clonotype was recorded at least ten times. V is TRBV30 and J is TRBJ2-2; D is unresolved. This CDR3 contains 14 residues. The germline V gene encodes CDR1 GTSNPN and CDR2 SVGIG (reference sequence). V was trimmed by 0 bases and J by 5 bases, leaving 10 bases between them. The CDR3 reads CAWSVVWATGELFF. In nucleotides, the CDR3 is TGTGCCTGGAGTGTAGTATGGGCGACCGGGGAGCTGTTTTTT.

In DNA form, the CDR3 reads TGTGCCAGCTCACCACTAAGCCACACCGGGGAGCTGTTTTTT. Its protein is CASSPLSHTGELFF. The chain joins TRBV18 to TRBJ2-2; D gene ambiguous. This CDR3 is built from 14 residues. Trimming took 1 base from V and 3 from J, leaving 6 bases between them. Per germline, CDR1 KGHSH and CDR2 LQKENI.

This chain uses TRBV30 with TRBJ2-7; 11 bases agree with TRBD2. This CDR3 contains 15 residues. The trim removed 6 bases at V and 5 bases at J, leaving 12 bases unmatched. CDR1 is GTSNPN, CDR2 SVGIG, per germline (reference sequence). The CDR3 reads CACYLVAGGPNEQYF. CDR3 DNA sequence: TGTGCCTGCTATTTAGTAGCGGGAGGGCCAAACGAGCAGTACTTC.

This clonotype has a handful of counts. The rearrangement joins TRBV7-8 to TRBJ1-5, with 7 nucleotides matching TRBD1. The length of the CDR3 is 13 residues. Unmatched junction bases numbered 6, after V lost 5 bases and J lost 8 bases. CDR1 is SGHVS, CDR2 FQNEAQ, per germline. Written as DNA, the CDR3 is TGTGCCAGCAGCCCGACAGGGTATGAGCCCCAGCATTTT. Translating it yields CASSPTGYEPQHF.

The V gene is TRBV27, the J gene TRBJ1-1; TRBD1 matches at 8 bases. Germline loops: CDR1 MNHEY, CDR2 SMNVEV (reference sequence). The V gene end was trimmed by 5 bases and the J gene end by 7 bases; junction bases not matched to a gene: 6. This CDR3 is built from 13 residues. CDR3 region: CASSTGQGREAFF. CDR3 bases: TGTGCCAGCAGTACCGGACAGGGCCGTGAAGCTTTCTTT.

A remark on this clonotype: A read error may be the cause here, since a much bigger clone is one base away. The CDR3 reads CANSFKESTEAFF. The CDR3 DNA is TGTGCCAACAGCTTTAAGGAAAGCACTGAAGCTTTCTTT. The rearrangement uses TRBV11-3 and TRBJ1-1; D not certain. The CDR3 runs to 13 residues. From germline, CDR1 is SGHNT and CDR2 YENEEA.

The V call is TRBV4-3, the J call TRBJ1-1; a weak D match, TRBD1 (6 bases). The germline V and J ends were trimmed by 0 bases and 0 bases, with 8 bases remaining between them. The germline gives CDR1 LGHNA, CDR2 YSLEER. CDR3 length: 15 residues. The CDR3 region has the DNA TGCGCCAGCAGCCAAGATCCAGGGGTGAACACTGAAGCTTTCTTT. It codes for CASSQDPGVNTEAFF.

The V gene is TRBV29-1, the J gene TRBJ2-5, with D perhaps TRBD1 (7 bases). The germline V gene has CDR1 SQVTM and CDR2 ANQGSEA. V lost 2 bases and J 6 bases, leaving 13 bases between the germline ends. CDR3 length: 13 amino acids. CDR3 bases: TGCAGCGTTGAACCACAGGGGAGGAAGACCCAGTACTTC. Its protein product is CSVEPQGRKTQYF.

The rearrangement uses TRBV12-3 or TRBV12-4 and TRBJ1-4; D call uncertain. Trimming shortened V by 5 bases and J by 8 bases, and 15 bases separated the two germline ends. The CDR3 sequence is 14 residues long. The CDR3 DNA reads as TGTGCCAGCAGTCCTCTTGGACCTACGGAAAAACTGTTTTTT. Amino acids: CASSPLGPTEKLFF.